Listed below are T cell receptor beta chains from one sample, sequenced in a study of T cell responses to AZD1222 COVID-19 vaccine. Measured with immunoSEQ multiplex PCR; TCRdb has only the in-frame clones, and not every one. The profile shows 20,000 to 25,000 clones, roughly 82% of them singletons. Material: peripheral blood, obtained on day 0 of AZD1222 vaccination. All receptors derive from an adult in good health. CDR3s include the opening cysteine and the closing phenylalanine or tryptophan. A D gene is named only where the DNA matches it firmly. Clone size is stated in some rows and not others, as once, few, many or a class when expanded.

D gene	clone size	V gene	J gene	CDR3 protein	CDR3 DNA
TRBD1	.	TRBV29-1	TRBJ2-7	CSASRDRAEQYF	TGCAGCGCCTCCCGGGACAGGGCCGAGCAGTACTTC
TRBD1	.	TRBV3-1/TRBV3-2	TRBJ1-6	CASSFRTGGNSPLHF	TGTGCCAGCAGCTTCCGGACAGGGGGGAATTCACCCCTCCACTTT
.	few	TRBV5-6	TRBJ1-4	CASSLRGKEKLFF	TGTGCCAGCAGCTTACGGGGGAAGGAAAAACTGTTTTTT
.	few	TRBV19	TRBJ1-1	CASSIRLEGEAFF	TGTGCCAGTAGTATAAGGTTGGAGGGAGAAGCTTTCTTT
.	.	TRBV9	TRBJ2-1	CASSVDGSYNEQFF	TGTGCCAGCAGCGTAGATGGGTCCTACAATGAGCAGTTCTTC
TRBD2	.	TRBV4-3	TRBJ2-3	CASSQNRGETDTQYF	TGCGCCAGCAGCCAAAATCGGGGGGAGACAGATACGCAGTATTTT
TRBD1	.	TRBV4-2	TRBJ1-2	CASSQDRDRGPGYTF	TGTGCCAGCAGCCAAGATAGGGACAGGGGGCCAGGCTACACCTTC
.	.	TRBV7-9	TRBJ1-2	CASSSPKKGTYGYTF	TGTGCCAGCAGCTCACCCAAGAAGGGCACCTATGGCTACACCTTC
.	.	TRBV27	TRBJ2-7	CASSSLNTYEQYF	TGTGCCAGCAGTTCCCTTAATACCTACGAGCAGTACTTC
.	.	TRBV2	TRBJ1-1	CAKYLQGQRNTEAFF	TGTGCCAAATATCTTCAGGGACAACGGAACACTGAAGCTTTCTTT
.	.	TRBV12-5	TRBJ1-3	CASGLGGYNTIYF	TGTGCTAGTGGTTTAGGGGGTTATAACACCATATATTTT
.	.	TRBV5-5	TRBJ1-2	CASSKGTDRYTF	TGTGCCAGCAGCAAGGGGACGGATCGCTACACCTTC
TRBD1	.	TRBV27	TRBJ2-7	CASKGGGTGADLREQYF	TGTGCCAGCAAAGGAGGGGGGACAGGGGCTGACCTACGCGAGCAGTACTTC
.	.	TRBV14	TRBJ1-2	CASSQGQGFNYGYTF	TGTGCCAGCAGCCAAGGGCAGGGATTTAACTATGGCTACACCTTC
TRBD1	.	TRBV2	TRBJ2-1	CATGQGPYNEQFF	TGTGCCACCGGACAGGGGCCCTACAATGAGCAGTTCTTC
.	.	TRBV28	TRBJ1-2	CASSWGREGGYTF	TGTGCCAGCAGCTGGGGCAGGGAGGGTGGCTACACCTTC
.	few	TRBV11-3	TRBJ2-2	CASSLVPTGELFF	TGTGCCAGCAGCTTAGTGCCCACCGGGGAGCTGTTTTTT
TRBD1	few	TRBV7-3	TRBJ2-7	CASSFGQGYEQYF	TGTGCCAGCAGCTTCGGACAGGGATACGAGCAGTACTTC
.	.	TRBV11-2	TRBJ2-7	CASSLVFGEQYF	TGTGCCAGCAGCTTAGTGTTTGGCGAGCAGTACTTC
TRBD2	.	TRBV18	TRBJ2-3	CASSPRRSGADTQYF	TGTGCCAGCTCACCACGTCGAAGCGGGGCAGATACGCAGTATTTT
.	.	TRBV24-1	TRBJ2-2	CATSETDSSNTGELFF	TGTGCCACCAGTGAAACGGACAGTTCGAACACCGGGGAGCTGTTTTTT
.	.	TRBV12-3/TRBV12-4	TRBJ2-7	CASSLASSHEQYF	TGTGCCAGTAGTCTAGCGTCATCCCACGAGCAGTACTTC
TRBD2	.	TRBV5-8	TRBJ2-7	CASSLGGGNYEQYF	TGTGCCAGCAGCTTGGGGGGGGGAAACTACGAGCAGTACTTC
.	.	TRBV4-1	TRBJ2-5	CASSQGVFGPQETQYF	TGCGCCAGCAGCCAAGGGGTTTTCGGTCCTCAAGAGACCCAGTACTTC
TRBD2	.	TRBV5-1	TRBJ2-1	CASSLGSGGHNEQFF	TGCGCCAGTAGCTTGGGTAGCGGGGGGCACAATGAGCAGTTCTTC
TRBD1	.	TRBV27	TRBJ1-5	CASSWGQGQPQHF	TGTGCCAGCAGTTGGGGACAGGGTCAGCCCCAGCATTTT
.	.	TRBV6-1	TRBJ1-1	CASSEGKGLNTEAFF	TGTGCCAGCAGTGAAGGTAAGGGGCTGAACACTGAAGCTTTCTTT
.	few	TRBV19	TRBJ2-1	CASSMGNEQFF	TGTGCCAGTAGTATGGGGAATGAGCAGTTCTTC
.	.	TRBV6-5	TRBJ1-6	CASSYSSGRNSPLHF	TGTGCCAGCAGTTACTCGTCAGGGAGGAATTCACCCCTCCACTTT
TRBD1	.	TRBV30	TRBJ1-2	CALTGGGGYTF	TGTGCACTAACAGGGGGCGGCGGCTACACCTTC
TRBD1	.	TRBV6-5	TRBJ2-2	CASNLQGPGTGELFF	TGTGCCAGCAACCTACAGGGGCCGGGCACCGGGGAGCTGTTTTTT
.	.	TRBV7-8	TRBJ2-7	CASSWGEFEQYF	TGTGCCAGCAGCTGGGGGGAGTTCGAGCAGTACTTC
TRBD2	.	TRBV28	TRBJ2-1	CASSFGGFSYNEQFF	TGTGCCAGCAGTTTCGGGGGGTTTTCCTACAATGAGCAGTTCTTC
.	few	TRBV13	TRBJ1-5	CASSLRRVGQPQHF	TGTGCCAGCAGCTTGCGCAGGGTCGGTCAGCCCCAGCATTTT
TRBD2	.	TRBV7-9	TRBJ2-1	CASSGLAEDNEQFF	TGTGCCAGCTCGGGACTAGCGGAGGACAATGAGCAGTTCTTC
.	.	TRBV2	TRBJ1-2	CASSDRGSVAGYTF	TGTGCCAGCAGTGACAGGGGCAGTGTGGCTGGCTACACCTTC
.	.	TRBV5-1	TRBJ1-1	CASSSQGWDTEAFF	TGCGCCAGCAGCTCACAGGGTTGGGACACTGAAGCTTTCTTT
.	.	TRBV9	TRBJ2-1	CASSVSHGGKAYNEQFF	TGTGCCAGCAGCGTCTCCCATGGAGGGAAGGCCTACAATGAGCAGTTCTTC
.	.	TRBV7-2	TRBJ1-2	CASSLDVTSYGYTF	TGTGCCAGCAGCTTAGACGTGACAAGCTATGGCTACACCTTC
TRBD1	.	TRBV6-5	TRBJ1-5	CASKGQDRDNQPQHF	TGTGCCAGCAAAGGTCAAGACAGGGACAATCAGCCCCAGCATTTT
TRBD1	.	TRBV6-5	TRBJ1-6	CASRAGQGWNSPLHF	TGTGCCAGCAGGGCGGGACAGGGGTGGAATTCACCCCTCCATTTT
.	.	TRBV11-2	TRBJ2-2	CASSLGTEQGKLFF	TGTGCCAGCAGCTTAGGAACGGAACAGGGCAAGCTGTTTTTT
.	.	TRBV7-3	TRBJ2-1	CASSPQPDFWGGNEQFF	TGTGCCAGCAGCCCCCAGCCGGACTTCTGGGGAGGCAATGAGCAGTTCTTC
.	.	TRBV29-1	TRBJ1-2	CSVDPTPYTF	TGCAGCGTTGACCCAACTCCATACACCTTC
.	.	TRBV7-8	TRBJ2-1	CASLLGGATSYNEQFF	TGTGCCAGCCTCCTGGGGGGAGCCACCTCCTACAATGAGCAGTTCTTC
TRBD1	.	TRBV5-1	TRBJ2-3	CASSFPGGGTDTQYF	TGCGCCAGCAGCTTCCCAGGGGGTGGCACAGATACGCAGTATTTT
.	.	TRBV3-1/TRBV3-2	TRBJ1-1	CASSQAAAIEAFF	TGTGCCAGCAGCCAAGCGGCAGCTATTGAAGCTTTCTTT
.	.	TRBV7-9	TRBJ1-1	CASSNTGWTEAFF	TGTGCCAGCAGCAATACAGGGTGGACTGAAGCTTTCTTT
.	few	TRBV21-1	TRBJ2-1	CASSKALGTSGRSSYNEQFF	TGTGCCAGCAGCAAAGCGCTTGGGACTAGCGGGCGGAGCTCCTACAATGAGCAGTTCTTC